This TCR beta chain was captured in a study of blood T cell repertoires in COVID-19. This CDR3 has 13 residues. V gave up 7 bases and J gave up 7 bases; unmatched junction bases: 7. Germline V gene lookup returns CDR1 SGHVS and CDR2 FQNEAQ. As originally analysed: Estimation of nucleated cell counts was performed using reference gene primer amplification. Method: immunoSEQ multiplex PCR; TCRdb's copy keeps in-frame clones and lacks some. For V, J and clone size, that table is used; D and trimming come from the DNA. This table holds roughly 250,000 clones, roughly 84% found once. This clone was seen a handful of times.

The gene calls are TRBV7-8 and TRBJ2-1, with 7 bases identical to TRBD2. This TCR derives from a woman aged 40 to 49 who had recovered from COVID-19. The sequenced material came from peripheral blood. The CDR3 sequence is CASILTAGNEQFF. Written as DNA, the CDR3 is TGTGCCAGCATCCTGACAGCGGGGAATGAGCAGTTCTTC.